This entry features one TCR beta chain sequence. Antigen: not known. A much larger clone is a single base away; this may be a read error. Everyone who gave samples was a healthy Caucasian. This entry comes from a study of identical twins. Study-level findings and limits: Twin sharing of out-of-frame TCR alpha was underestimated by models in monozygotic pairs.

TCRdb re-derived calls from the 5' RACE reads in MiXCR, one entry per CDR3 protein. This table has about 520,000 distinct CDR3 sequences, 22% appearing once. Unmatched junction bases numbered 4, after V lost 5 bases and J lost 5 bases. Germline CDR1 SEHNR, CDR2 FQNEAQ (reference sequence). The CDR3 sequence is 13 residues long. These data are also associated with another study on T cells expressing NK-cell markers. As reported in that work: HCMV specificity was not established for the expanded NKG2C+ T cell clones.

This clonotype originated in a woman aged 18 to 35 in good health. This chain uses TRBV7-9 with TRBJ1-1; 8 bases line up with TRBD1. The sequenced material came from CD4+ T cells sorted from blood. CDR3 DNA sequence: TGTGCCAGCAGCCAACAGGGGGAAACTGAAGCTTTCTTT. Translated: CASSQQGETEAFF.